The 7 T cell receptor beta chains in this list originate from one sample, sequenced in a study of beta chain features in type 1 diabetes (dated by TCRdb to the late 2010s). Library preparation was by the immunoSEQ multiplex PCR assay. The entire amount of isolated RNA was reverse transcribed using the High Capacity cDNA Reverse Transcription Kit, so the sequenced TCRB transcripts were expressed ones. TCRdb provides this immuneACCESS table in a form limited to in-frame rearrangements. Some clones are lacking; in checked studies, under half of them reflect an unresolved V gene, and why the rest are absent is not known. The sample table shows some 150,000 clones, and about 44% are seen once. The top ten clones comprise over 0.4% of the sample. The sequenced sample consisted of Tregs from blood. Per the publication, the cell subset or site label means: regulatory CD4+ T cells. These receptors came from a man between 18 and 35 years old in good health.

There are a few counts of this clone. This chain connects TRBV7-2 to TRBJ2-7; 10 bases are shared with TRBD2. This CDR3 is 17 amino acids long. V gave up 0 bases and J gave up 3 bases; unmatched junction bases: 8. The germline gives CDR1 SGHTA, CDR2 FQGNSA. The DNA of the CDR3 is TGTGCCAGCAGCTTAGCGGCTAGCGGGAGAGTTTTCTACGAGCAGTACTTC. It is translated as CASSLAASGRVFYEQYF.

This clone was detected only a few times. The gene calls are TRBV7-3 and TRBJ1-1; 7 bases match TRBD1. This CDR3 has 15 residues. Germline CDR1 reads SGHTA; CDR2 reads FQGTGA. The V and J ends lost 7 bases and 0 bases, in that order; junction bases with no gene match: 8. CDR3 protein: CASKVTGTLNTEAFF. DNA for the CDR3: TGTGCCAGCAAGGTGACAGGGACCTTGAACACTGAAGCTTTCTTT.

The table lists this clone with a few counts. The chain is built from TRBV7-9 and TRBJ1-3, with a tentative D call TRBD1 (6 bases). Trimming removed 4 bases at V and 2 bases at J, with 9 bases between. The V gene's germline CDR1 is SEHNR and CDR2 FQNEAQ (reference sequence). CDR3 length: 14 residues. CDR3 sequence (DNA): TGTGCCAGCAGCTCCAGGGGTGCTGGAAACACCATATATTTT. It is translated as CASSSRGAGNTIYF.

This chain joins TRBV29-1 and TRBJ2-2, with TRBD2 identical over 7 bases. This CDR3 is 14 amino acids long. Trimming at V came to 3 bases and at J to 1 base, leaving 2 bases not matched to a gene. The germline V gene encodes CDR1 SQVTM and CDR2 ANQGSEA. This CDR3 is CSVDASGNTGELFF. The CDR3 DNA reads as TGCAGCGTTGACGCTAGCGGGAACACCGGGGAGCTGTTTTTT.

The V call is TRBV11-2, the J call TRBJ2-7, with TRBD1 matching 9 bases. This CDR3 is 14 amino acids long. V shed 5 bases, J shed 6 bases, and the junction held 8 bases outside the gene matches. The germline CDR1 and CDR2 sequences are SGHAT and FQNNGV. The CDR3 DNA is TGTGCCAGCAGCCCTCCGGGACAGGGAGCCGAGCAGTACTTC. Encoded protein: CASSPPGQGAEQYF.

The chain recombines TRBV19 with TRBJ2-3, with D perhaps matching TRBD2 (5 bases). V was trimmed by 9 bases and J by 1 base, leaving 14 bases between them. The V gene's germline CDR1 is LNHDA and CDR2 SQIVND (reference sequence). The CDR3 covers 14 residues. DNA of the CDR3: TGTGCCAGCACCCCAGCCGGGGGCACAGATACGCAGTATTTT. This sequence encodes CASTPAGGTDTQYF. Complete variable domain (other parts from reference TRBV19 and TRBJ2-3): DGGITQSPKYLFRKEGQNVTLSCEQNLNHDAMYWYRQDPGQGLRLIYYSQIVNDFQKGDIAEGYSVSREKKESFPLTVTSAQKNPTAFYLCASTPAGGTDTQYFGPGTRLTVL.

This chain joins TRBV29-1 and TRBJ1-1; maybe TRBD1 (6 bases). The germline V gene encodes CDR1 SQVTM and CDR2 ANQGSEA. The CDR3 is 13 residues long. V gave up 4 bases and J gave up 2 bases, with 11 bases separating them. The CDR3 nucleotides are TGCAGCGTTGGGGTACAGGGCAACACTGAAGCTTTCTTT. Translated, it gives CSVGVQGNTEAFF.